This T cell receptor (beta chain) was sequenced in a study of shared clonotypes between healthy human individuals. Whole-study findings and limits: Estimated richness values were generally larger in naive subsets than in memory subsets.

The CDR3 consists of 17 residues. Germline values: CDR1 SGHAT, CDR2 FQNNGV. The V gene end was trimmed by 5 bases and the J gene end by 4 bases; junction bases not matched to a gene: 11. About this clone: No antigen is known for it.

Only Caucasian adults living in Nashville, Tennessee served as donors. This table comes from immunoSEQ multiplex PCR, and its TCRdb copy is limited to in-frame clones, with some not included. The sample consists of around 940,000 clones, approximately 80% of them appearing once. The sample consisted of memory CD4+ T cells sorted from blood. The subset is: CD45RA-negative fraction. The chain recombines TRBV11-2 with TRBJ2-5; 12 positions match TRBD2. This receptor was taken from a young man in good health. The CDR3 protein is CASSAWATSGRSETQYF. In DNA, the CDR3 is TGTGCCAGCAGCGCCTGGGCGACTAGCGGGAGATCAGAGACCCAGTACTTC.